One and the same sample provided the 29 T cell receptor beta chains below, sequenced in a study of blood T cell repertoires in COVID-19. Profiling relied on immunoSEQ multiplex PCR, and the TCRdb table lists in-frame clones only, not all of them. The sample gives hundreds of thousands of clones, about 90% of which show up once; more than 0.9% is in the top ten. Material for sequencing was PBMCs or T cells enriched from blood (not recorded which). The source is a woman between 25 and 40 years old who had recovered from COVID-19.

The chain has TRBV2 and TRBJ2-1; the D gene is possibly TRBD1 (6 bases). The CDR3 length is 15 residues. Trimming left V 6 bases short and J 3 bases short, with 15 bases between. The germline V gene encodes CDR1 SNHLY and CDR2 FYNNEI. CDR3: CASSAERGYYNEQFF. DNA for the CDR3: TGTGCCAGCAGCGCTGAGAGGGGGTACTACAATGAGCAGTTCTTC.

This sequence joins TRBV7-2 and TRBJ1-4; D is perhaps TRBD1 (5 bases). The ends were cut back, 1 base at V and 7 bases at J, with 13 bases in the middle. This CDR3 comprises 15 residues. Germline V gene data show CDR1 as SGHTA and CDR2 as FQGNSA. CDR3 loop: CASSLGRGSAEKLFF. For the CDR3, the DNA is TGTGCCAGCAGCTTAGGAAGGGGAAGCGCTGAAAAACTGTTTTTT. Full variable domain (missing parts from reference TRBV7-2 and TRBJ1-4): GAGVSQSPSNKVTEKGKDVELRCDPISGHTALYWYRQSLGQGLEFLIYFQGNSAPDKSGLPSDRFSAERTGGSVSTLTIQRTQQEDSAVYLCASSLGRGSAEKLFFGSGTQLSVL.

CDR3 coding DNA: TGCGCCAGCCTCCCTGCCGGGACACCGAACACTGAAGCTTTCTTT. Translating it yields CASLPAGTPNTEAFF. This chain connects TRBV5-1 to TRBJ1-1; a weak D match, TRBD1 (6 bases). Germline V gives CDR1 SGHRS, CDR2 YFSETQ. The CDR3 has 15 amino acids. Trimming took off 7 bases at V and 1 base at J, with 17 bases between the two ends.

As regards this clone: Distinct nucleotide sequences in the sample also encode this CDR3. CDR3 nucleotides: TGTGCCAGCTCAGGACAGGGTAGTTCCTATAATTCACCCCTCCACTTT. Its protein is CASSGQGSSYNSPLHF. This chain connects TRBV2 to TRBJ1-6; 8 nucleotides agree with TRBD1. V shed 8 bases, J shed 1 base, and the junction held 7 bases outside the gene matches. Germline loops: CDR1 SNHLY, CDR2 FYNNEI. The CDR3 has 16 residues.

The chain recombines TRBV21-1 with TRBJ1-2. TRBV21-1 is termed a pseudogene. CDR3 length: 16 residues. CDR3 region: CASSKGGVPSLYGYTF. In DNA form, the CDR3 reads TGTGCCAGCAGCAAAGGGGGAGTGCCAAGCCTCTATGGCTACACCTTC.

The CDR3 reads CASSLLTGSGNTIYF. The CDR3 DNA sequence: TGTGCCAGCAGCTTACTGACAGGGAGTGGAAACACCATATATTTT. The chain uses TRBV16 and TRBJ1-3, with 7 bases matching TRBD1. V shed 5 bases, J shed 3 bases, and the junction held 7 bases outside the gene matches. Germline V gene data show CDR1 as KGHSY and CDR2 as FQNENV. This CDR3 has 15 amino acids.

The table lists this clone with a few counts. The genes are TRBV5-1 and TRBJ1-1; tentative D call: TRBD1 (6 bases). Deletions cut 5 bases from V and 1 base from J, with 12 bases between. The CDR3 consists of 14 residues. Germline V CDR1 and CDR2: SGHRS, YFSETQ. CDR3 nucleotides: TGCGCCAGCAGAACCGGGACACCGAACACTGAAGCTTTCTTT. It is translated as CASRTGTPNTEAFF.

The rearrangement links TRBV28 to TRBJ2-7, with 7 bases lining up with TRBD2. After removal of 7 bases from V and 3 bases from J, the junction contained 12 bases not matched to a gene. CDR3 size: 15 residues. Per germline, CDR1 MDHEN and CDR2 SYDVKM. The CDR3 reads CASTYLLSGDYEQYF. CDR3 bases: TGTGCCAGCACCTACTTGTTGAGCGGGGACTACGAGCAGTACTTC.

In this sample, this clone turned up once. CDR3 nucleotide sequence: TGTGCCAGCAGCTCCAACGCGTGGATTAGCGTGCAGTTCTTC. Protein: CASSSNAWISVQFF. The chain employs TRBV7-8 and TRBJ2-1; D perhaps matches TRBD2 (5 bases). Germline V lookup: CDR1 SGHVS, CDR2 FQNEAQ. This CDR3 region has 14 residues. Trimming left V 4 bases short and J 12 bases short, with 19 bases between.

This clone appeared once. The chain is built from TRBV20-1 and TRBJ1-2; D remains ambiguous. Germline CDR1 DFQATT, CDR2 SNEGSKA (reference sequence). V dropped 4 bases and J dropped 6 bases, with 9 bases sitting between them. CDR3 length equals 11 residues. CDR3 coding DNA: TGCAGTGCTAAGGTACAGAATGGCTACACCTTC. Its translation is CSAKVQNGYTF.

V is TRBV28 and J is TRBJ1-6; TRBD1 might be the D (5 bases). CDR1 and CDR2 from the germline V gene are MDHEN and SYDVKM. The CDR3 loop spans 15 amino acids. Trimming pared 7 bases from V and 0 bases from J, leaving 10 bases between. The DNA for the CDR3 is TGTGCCAGCACCTCGGACATCTCCTATAATTCACCCCTCCACTTT. Translated: CASTSDISYNSPLHF.

V is TRBV5-1 and J is TRBJ2-1; 12 nucleotides match TRBD2. The CDR3 contains 16 residues. CDR1 and CDR2 (germline): SGHRS, YFSETQ. With 3 bases clipped from V and 8 bases from J, the junction kept 9 bases outside the gene matches. In DNA form, the CDR3 reads TGCGCCAGCAGCTCCCGTGCTAGCGGGGGGGCCCATGAGCAGTTCTTC. The encoded protein is CASSSRASGGAHEQFF.

The CDR3, as DNA: TGCGCCAGCAGTGAGGGACAGGGGGTTTGGTCCCGAGGATACAATGAGCAGTTCTTC. Residues: CASSEGQGVWSRGYNEQFF. The rearrangement joins TRBV10-1 to TRBJ2-1; 10 nucleotides align to TRBD1. The length of the CDR3 is 19 residues. The trim removed 2 bases at V and 4 bases at J, leaving 14 bases unmatched. CDR1 and CDR2 (germline): WNHNN, SYGVQD (reference sequence).

J is TRBJ2-5 and V is TRBV28; TRBD2 aligns across 12 bases. The V gene end was trimmed by 7 bases and the J gene end by 5 bases; junction bases not matched to a gene: 8. From germline, CDR1 is MDHEN and CDR2 SYDVKM. CDR3 size: 15 residues. The CDR3 reads CASNRLAGGSETQYF. As DNA, the CDR3 is TGTGCCAGCAATCGGCTAGCGGGGGGGTCGGAGACCCAGTACTTC.

The CDR3 is CASRTGTLSGNTIYF. The CDR3 coding sequence is TGTGCCAGCCGGACAGGGACGCTCTCTGGAAACACCATATATTTT. This chain links TRBV18 with TRBJ1-3, with 8 bases lining up with TRBD1. Trimming at V came to 8 bases and at J to 0 bases, leaving 6 bases not matched to a gene. There are 15 residues in the CDR3. Germline V gene data show CDR1 as KGHSH and CDR2 as LQKENI.

This clone occurred once. The chain combines TRBV19 with TRBJ1-3, with TRBD1 as a possible D gene (5 bases). V was pared by 8 bases and J by 0 bases, with 11 bases between. Germline V lookup: CDR1 LNHDA, CDR2 SQIVND (reference sequence). The CDR3 is 14 amino acids. CDR3 bases: TGTGCCAGTCGCAGTCAGGGCTCTGGAAACACCATATATTTT. Its translation: CASRSQGSGNTIYF.

The J gene is TRBJ1-1, the V gene TRBV12-2. TRBV12-2 is deemed a pseudogene. The CDR3 length is 16 residues. The CDR3 protein is CASRLRIGEENTEAFF. In DNA form, the CDR3 reads TGTGCAAGTCGCTTAAGGATTGGAGAGGAAAACACTGAAGCTTTCTTT.

This chain connects TRBV16 to TRBJ2-7, with 7 positions matching TRBD2. Looked up from germline, CDR1 is KGHSY and CDR2 is FQNENV. This CDR3 region has 17 residues. J was trimmed by 1 base and V by 0 bases; bases with no gene match: 9. The CDR3 loop is CASSQSRSGITSYEQYF. In DNA form, the CDR3 reads TGTGCCAGCAGCCAATCTAGAAGCGGGATTACATCCTACGAGCAGTACTTC. Based on the CDR3 plus reference TRBV16 and TRBJ2-7, the full variable domain is GEEVAQTPKHLVRGEGQKAKLYCAPIKGHSYVFWYQQVLKNEFKFLISFQNENVFDETGMPKERFSAKCLPNSPCSLEIQATKLEDSAVYFCASSQSRSGITSYEQYFGPGTRLTVT.

The CDR3, as DNA: TGTGCCAGTCGACCCGGGACACGAACCTACGAGCAGTACTTC. It yields the protein CASRPGTRTYEQYF. J is TRBJ2-7 and V is TRBV6-5; tentative D call: TRBD1 (6 bases). The CDR3 has 14 residues. Trimming stripped 9 bases from V and 2 bases from J, with 17 bases between. Germline CDR1 and CDR2: MNHEY and SVGAGI.

The chain links TRBV2 to TRBJ1-2; tentatively, D is TRBD1 (6 bases). The CDR3 is 17 amino acids. Per germline, CDR1 SNHLY and CDR2 FYNNEI. Trimming took 7 bases from V and 1 from J, leaving 22 bases between them. The CDR3 nucleotides are TGTGCCAGCAATAAATTGTATAGGGGGGGTCATAACTATGGCTACACCTTC. This translates into CASNKLYRGGHNYGYTF.

This clone was counted between two and nine times. The chain is built from TRBV5-5 and TRBJ1-2; D uncertain. V lost 1 base to trimming and J lost 7 bases, with 11 bases between them. Germline lookup yields CDR1 SGHKS and CDR2 YYEKEE (reference sequence). The CDR3 spans 13 residues. The chain's CDR3 is CASSLFYSGGYTF. The CDR3 bases are TGTGCCAGCAGCTTGTTTTACAGCGGTGGCTACACCTTC.

The chain couples TRBV14 to TRBJ1-3, with 7 bases aligning to TRBD1. The CDR3 has 16 amino acids. From germline, CDR1 is SGHDN and CDR2 FVKESK. V lost 4 bases and J lost 3; bases outside the gene matches: 9. CDR3 protein: CASSPLGQDIGNTIYF. In DNA form, the CDR3 reads TGTGCCAGCAGCCCTCTCGGACAGGATATTGGAAACACCATATATTTT.

The chain uses TRBV12-5 and TRBJ2-3, with TRBD2 matching over 11 bases. The CDR3 sequence is 17 residues long. J was trimmed by 2 bases and V by 4 bases; bases with no gene match: 8. Germline CDR1 LGHNT, CDR2 FRNRAP. The CDR3 bases are TGTGCTAGTGGTTCTCCCTCACTAGCGGGGGACACAGATACGCAGTATTTT. Its protein product is CASGSPSLAGDTDTQYF. Drawing the rest from reference TRBV12-5 and TRBJ2-3, the complete variable domain is DARVTQTPRHKVTEMGQEVTMRCQPILGHNTVFWYRQTMMQGLELLAYFRNRAPLDDSGMPKDRFSAEMPDATLATLKIQPSEPRDSAVYFCASGSPSLAGDTDTQYFGPGTRLTVL.

The chain carries TRBV7-9 and TRBJ1-6; D call uncertain. The V gene lost 3 bases and the J gene lost 10 bases, with 22 bases spanning the gap. Germline assignment: CDR1 SEHNR and CDR2 FQNEAQ (reference sequence). The CDR3 is 17 amino acids. The CDR3 region has the DNA TGTGCCAGCAGCTTGGACCAAGGGTGGGATGGCGGGTCACCCCTCCACTTT. This translates into CASSLDQGWDGGSPLHF. Full variable domain (missing parts from reference TRBV7-9 and TRBJ1-6): DTGVSQNPRHKITKRGQNVTFRCDPISEHNRLYWYRQTLGQGPEFLTYFQNEAQLEKSRLLSDRFSAERPKGSFSTLEIQRTEQGDSAMYLCASSLDQGWDGGSPLHFGNGTRLTVT.

The chain uses TRBV9 and TRBJ2-3; a possible D gene is TRBD2 (5 bases). CDR1 SGDLS and CDR2 YYNGEE come from the germline V gene. The V gene lost 3 bases and the J gene lost 3 bases, with 17 bases spanning the gap. The CDR3 totals 16 residues. The DNA for the CDR3 is TGTGCCAGCAGCGCCGTGAGGGAGTCCCTGACAGATACGCAGTATTTT. Protein: CASSAVRESLTDTQYF.

This rearrangement joins TRBV6-1 to TRBJ1-2; D is uncertain. V lost 2 bases, J lost 0 bases, and 13 bases lay in between. Germline V gene sequence: CDR1 MNHNS, CDR2 SASEGT. The CDR3 extends over 16 amino acids. The CDR3 here is CASSERRQTANYGYTF. The DNA for the CDR3 is TGTGCCAGCAGTGAACGGAGGCAAACCGCTAACTATGGCTACACCTTC.

This sequence joins TRBV12-3 or TRBV12-4 and TRBJ2-7, with 8 bases matching TRBD1. The CDR3 is made up of 13 amino acids. The ends lost 5 bases at V and 5 bases at J; junction bases unmatched: 5. The CDR3 region is CASSRQGRHEQYF. In nucleotides, the CDR3 is TGTGCCAGCAGTCGACAGGGGCGCCACGAGCAGTACTTC.

This chain links TRBV9 with TRBJ1-1; 7 nucleotides line up with TRBD1. Germline V gene lookup returns CDR1 SGDLS and CDR2 YYNGEE. V gave up 5 bases and J gave up 7 bases; unmatched junction bases: 5. This CDR3 is 12 amino acids long. CDR3 nucleotides: TGTGCCAGCAGTGAGGGGGCCGGTGAAGCTTTCTTT. Protein: CASSEGAGEAFF.

The chain recombines TRBV6-5 with TRBJ2-1, with 7 bases fitting TRBD2. The CDR3 is 15 amino acids. Looked up from germline, CDR1 is MNHEY and CDR2 is SVGAGI. The J segment lost 9 bases and the V segment lost 3 bases, leaving 11 bases of the junction unmatched. The DNA of the CDR3 is TGTGCCAGCAGTTATGGGAAGCGGGGTTGGGCTGAGCAGTTCTTC. This gives the protein CASSYGKRGWAEQFF.